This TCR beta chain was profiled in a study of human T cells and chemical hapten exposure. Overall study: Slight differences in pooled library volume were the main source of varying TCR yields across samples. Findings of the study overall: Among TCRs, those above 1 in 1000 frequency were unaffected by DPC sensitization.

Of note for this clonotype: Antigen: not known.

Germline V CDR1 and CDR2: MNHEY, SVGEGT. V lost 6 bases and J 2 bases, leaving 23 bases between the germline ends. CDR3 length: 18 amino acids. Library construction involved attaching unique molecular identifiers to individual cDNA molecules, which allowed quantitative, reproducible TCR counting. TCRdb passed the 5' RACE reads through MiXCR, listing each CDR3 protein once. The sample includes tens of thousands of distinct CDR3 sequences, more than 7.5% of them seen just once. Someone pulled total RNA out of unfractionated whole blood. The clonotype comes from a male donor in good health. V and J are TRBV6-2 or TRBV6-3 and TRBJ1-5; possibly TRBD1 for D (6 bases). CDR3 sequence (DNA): TGTGCCAGCAGCCGCAGTACAGGGATATATCGGGGCAATCAGCCCCAGCATTTT. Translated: CASSRSTGIYRGNQPQHF.